The text below deals with one T cell receptor beta chain. Naive CD8 cells lacked CD45RO, underwent positive selection for CCR7 and left out terminally differentiated effector memory CD45RA+ cells. Germline V gene data show CDR1 as SGHNT and CDR2 as YYREEE (reference sequence). With 4 bases removed from V and 8 bases from J, the gap between germline ends came to 15 bases. The CDR3 is made up of 13 amino acids. The entry originates in a study of shared clonotypes between healthy human individuals. The authors loaded roughly 200 ng DNA, around 30,000 T cell genomes, into sorted-subset replicate PCRs. Profiled with immunoSEQ multiplex PCR; TCRdb holds only in-frame clones, not every one. The sample records approximately 600,000 clones, 85% to 95% being singletons.

This sequence joins TRBV5-4 and TRBJ1-2; no clear D. Sequencing was carried out using naive CD8+ T cells sorted from blood. The TCR comes from a woman aged 25 to 39 in good health. CDR3 in amino acids: CASSPAAVTGYTF. The CDR3 DNA reads as TGTGCCAGCAGCCCGGCAGCGGTAACGGGCTACACCTTC.